A single sample gave rise to the 14 T cell receptor beta chains below, sequenced in a study of graft-versus-host responses after intestinal transplantation. These receptors have no known antigen. TCRdb's table, derived via immunoSEQ multiplex PCR, lists solely in-frame clones and lacks some. The table shows about 92,000 clones, with approximately 90% occurring only once. The sequencing here drew on unstimulated CD8+ T cells sorted from spleen or lymph node cells, taken before intestinal transplant. These receptors were taken from a human donor who received an intestinal transplant.

This clone was observed a single time. This chain connects TRBV4-2 to TRBJ2-1; the match to TRBD2 covers 7 bases. The V gene end was trimmed by 4 bases and the J gene end by 4 bases; junction bases not matched to a gene: 7. The CDR3 is made up of 15 amino acids. CDR1 and CDR2 (germline): LGHNA, YNFKEQ. CDR3 bases: TGTGCCAGCAGCCCTAGCGGCGATGGTTACAATGAGCAGTTCTTC. As protein: CASSPSGDGYNEQFF.

This clone has just one count. This sequence joins TRBV4-1 and TRBJ2-3; 9 bases align to TRBD2. J gave up 4 bases and V 2 bases, and 13 bases lay outside the gene matches. The CDR3 contains 18 residues. The germline gives CDR1 MGHRA, CDR2 YSYEKL. In DNA form, the CDR3 reads TGCGCCAGCAGCCAACAATTCGCGGGAGGGCCTGGTGCAGATACGCAGTATTTT. The encoded protein is CASSQQFAGGPGADTQYF.

This clone came up once. The chain combines TRBV11-2 with TRBJ2-5; TRBD2 matches at 13 bases. Germline V lookup: CDR1 SGHAT, CDR2 FQNNGV. V was pared by 5 bases and J by 1 base, with 4 bases of the junction left unmatched. The CDR3 consists of 16 residues. CDR3 sequence (DNA): TGTGCCAGCAGCACCTGGACTAGCGGGAGCCAAGAGACCCAGTACTTC. It translates to CASSTWTSGSQETQYF.

The CDR3, as DNA: TGTGCCAGCAGCTTTGGAGCTGATACGCAGTATTTT. Translation: CASSFGADTQYF. The chain links TRBV5-6 to TRBJ2-3; no firm D call. Germline V gene sequence: CDR1 SGHDT, CDR2 YYEEEE. CDR3 length: 12 residues. V shed 2 bases and J shed 6 bases, with 7 bases lying between them.

The V gene is TRBV6-5, the J gene TRBJ1-6; possible D gene TRBD1, 6 bases. Germline V gives CDR1 MNHEY, CDR2 SVGAGI. The CDR3 extends over 13 amino acids. Trimming removed 7 bases at V and 13 bases at J, with 17 bases between. The CDR3 is CASTEGDTLPLHF. In DNA form, the CDR3 reads TGTGCCAGCACCGAGGGGGACACCCTCCCCCTCCACTTT.

V is TRBV27 and J is TRBJ1-1; TRBD1 aligns across 7 bases. Per the germline V gene, CDR1 is MNHEY and CDR2 is SMNVEV (reference sequence). J lost 5 bases, V lost 5 bases, and 11 bases had no gene match. The CDR3 runs 15 residues. The CDR3 DNA reads TGTGCCAGCAGTAGTCCTGTGACAGGGTGGACTGAAGCTTTCTTT. This codes for CASSSPVTGWTEAFF.

The chain combines TRBV28 with TRBJ2-1, with no clear D. This CDR3 comprises 11 residues. Germline-derived CDR1 and CDR2 are MDHEN and SYDVKM. Trimming pared 7 bases from V and 8 bases from J, leaving 9 bases between. The CDR3 is CASTLGHEQFF. CDR3 nucleotide sequence: TGTGCCAGCACCCTAGGGCATGAGCAGTTCTTC. Supplemented by reference TRBV28 and TRBJ2-1, the full variable domain reads DVKVTQSSRYLVKRTGEKVFLECVQDMDHENMFWYRQDPGLGLRLIYFSYDVKMKEKGDIPEGYSVSREKKERFSLILESASTNQTSMYLCASTLGHEQFFGPGTRLTVL.

V is TRBV7-3 and J is TRBJ2-6, with D perhaps TRBD2 (6 bases). This CDR3 is built from 17 residues. CDR1 is SGHTA, CDR2 FQGTGA, per germline. The V end lost 5 bases, the J end lost 0 bases, and 14 bases lay between the germline ends. In DNA, the CDR3 is TGTGCCAGCAGCCTAGGTGTGGGACTCTCTGGGGCCAACGTCCTGACTTTC. It translates to CASSLGVGLSGANVLTF.

J is TRBJ2-7 and V is TRBV10-2, with D perhaps being TRBD1 or TRBD2 (7 bases each). V lost 6 bases and J 2 bases, leaving 20 bases between the germline ends. Germline V gives CDR1 WSHSY, CDR2 SAAADI. The CDR3 length is 16 residues. In DNA form, the CDR3 reads TGCGCCAGCAGCCCTCAGGGGGGGGAATCTCCCTACGAGCAGTACTTC. It translates to CASSPQGGESPYEQYF.

The chain has TRBV19 and TRBJ1-6, with TRBD1 matching over 7 bases. V gave up 7 bases and J gave up 7 bases; unmatched junction bases: 7. The CDR3 runs 14 residues. Germline V gene sequence: CDR1 LNHDA, CDR2 SQIVND (reference sequence). The DNA of the CDR3 is TGTGCCAGTACCAGGGGGGAGCCCAATTCACCCCTCCACTTT. This sequence encodes CASTRGEPNSPLHF.

This chain links TRBV6-5 with TRBJ1-4, with 7 bases aligning to TRBD1. The germline V gene encodes CDR1 MNHEY and CDR2 SVGAGI. V shed 6 bases and J 7 bases; nucleotides not matched to a gene: 11. The CDR3 length is 15 residues. The CDR3 spells CASRILTGEGEKLFF. CDR3 nucleotides: TGTGCCAGCAGAATCCTAACAGGGGAGGGTGAAAAACTGTTTTTT.

This sequence joins TRBV27 and TRBJ1-6, with TRBD1 identical over 8 bases. Germline-derived CDR1 and CDR2 are MNHEY and SMNVEV (reference sequence). The V and J ends lost 6 bases and 5 bases, in that order; junction bases with no gene match: 3. This CDR3 is built from 14 residues. CDR3 nucleotides: TGTGCCAGCAGACCGGGACAGGATAATTCACCCCTCCACTTT. This encodes CASRPGQDNSPLHF.

This clone was observed a single time. CDR3 sequence (DNA): TGTGCCAGCATTGGGGGGTTCGAGCAGTACTTC. Its protein is CASIGGFEQYF. This chain links TRBV2 with TRBJ2-7; D possibly corresponds to TRBD2 (6 bases). V lost 7 bases and J 6 bases, leaving 10 bases between the germline ends. The germline V gene has CDR1 SNHLY and CDR2 FYNNEI. CDR3 length: 11 amino acids.

The genes are TRBV6-5 and TRBJ2-7; a possible D gene is TRBD1 (5 bases). The CDR3 contains 13 residues. V was pared by 3 bases and J by 3 bases, with 9 bases between. CDR1 is MNHEY, CDR2 SVGAGI, per germline. The CDR3 reads CASSYQGYYEQYF. The CDR3 DNA is TGTGCCAGCAGTTATCAGGGTTACTACGAGCAGTACTTC.